The T cell receptor beta chain described here comes from a study of post-analysis software for immune sequencing data. Study-level points and caveats: TRBV segments more frequent in patients than in controls numbered about five and included TRBV5-6, TRBV5-1 and TRBV20-1.

TCR beta cDNA libraries included unique molecular identifiers. T cells, about 0.85 to 11 million of them, yielded 500,000 to 600,000 cDNA molecules. TCRdb ran MiXCR on the PCR reads and lists one entry per CDR3 protein. Counted here are approximately 690,000 distinct CDR3 sequences, 55% to 60% occurring once; the ten biggest clones make up about 11%. The germline CDR1 and CDR2 sequences are LGHNA and YNFKEQ. Germline trimming cut 7 bases from V and 6 bases from J; bases unmatched to any gene: 6. The CDR3 spans 14 residues. This clonotype was recorded a few times. Its target is not known. Sequenced: blood. The chain combines TRBV4-2 with TRBJ2-1; 10 bases agree with TRBD2. The TCR comes from a girl aged 2 to 10 with multiple sclerosis. The CDR3 is CASMWLAGANEQFF. The CDR3 bases are TGTGCCAGCATGTGGCTAGCGGGGGCCAATGAGCAGTTCTTC.